The 17 T cell receptor beta chains in this list originate from one sample, sequenced in a study of T cells in women clearing cervical HPV infection. Profiling relied on immunoSEQ multiplex PCR, and the TCRdb table lists in-frame clones only, not all of them. With 20,000 to 25,000 clones in the sample, the ten largest clones hold more than 8%. The sample comprised blood buffy coat. Every receptor here comes from a woman between 18 and 70 years old with a cervical HPV16 infection that either progressed to CIN3+ or cleared (not recorded which).

In regard to this clone: With the read ending 3 residues before the CDR3 end, the germline J gene is used to fill in that end. The chain carries TRBV12-3 or TRBV12-4 and TRBJ1-5; the D gene is possibly TRBD1 (6 bases). Between the trimmed V and J ends, which lost 7 bases and 0 bases, there was a span of 19 bases. This CDR3 has 17 amino acids. The covered CDR3 bases are TGTGCCAGCACCACGGGACACCTTTTGTATAGCAATCAGCCC. Translation: CASTTGHLLYSNQP. Given in full, the CDR3 is CASTTGHLLYSNQPQHF.

As concerns this clone: The CDR3 end is not reached by the read, which stops 3 residues before it; the germline J gene fills it in. The chain carries TRBV11-2 and TRBJ2-7; TRBD2 matches at 7 bases. The V gene end was trimmed by 4 bases and the J gene end by 4 bases; junction bases not matched to a gene: 10. Germline loops: CDR1 SGHAT, CDR2 FQNNGV. CDR3 size: 15 residues. The sequenced part of the CDR3 DNA is TGTGCCAGCAGCTCCAATAGCGGGTGGAGATACGAG. It translates to CASSSNSGWRYE. Given in full, the CDR3 is CASSSNSGWRYEQYF.

About this clone: The missing CDR3 end, 3 residues past where the read stops, is filled in from the germline J gene. The rearrangement links TRBV7-9 to TRBJ2-7; 12 nucleotides align to TRBD1. Germline V gives CDR1 SEHNR, CDR2 FQNEAQ (reference sequence). This CDR3 has 15 residues. Trimming cost V 1 base and J 5 bases; bases outside gene matches: 3. The part of the CDR3 DNA that was read is TGTGCCAGCAGCTTAGAAGGGACAGGGGGCCACGAG. Translated: CASSLEGTGGHE. The entire CDR3 protein is CASSLEGTGGHEQYF.

Note on this clone: Coverage ceases 3 residues before the CDR3 finishes, and the germline J gene fills in the end. The chain employs TRBV20-1 and TRBJ2-5; TRBD2 might be the D (6 bases). CDR3 size: 13 residues. Deletions cut 7 bases from V and 2 bases from J, with 14 bases between. The germline V gene encodes CDR1 DFQATT and CDR2 SNEGSKA (reference sequence). The part of the CDR3 DNA that was read is TGCAGTGGTCTAGCGCCAGGGCAAGAGACC. This codes for CSGLAPGQET. The entire CDR3 protein reads CSGLAPGQETQYF.

In the case of this clone: The CDR3 end lies 3 residues beyond the end of the read and is filled in from the germline J gene. The J gene is TRBJ2-3, the V gene TRBV7-9; 7 bases map to TRBD2. The J segment lost 8 bases and the V segment lost 5 bases, leaving 7 bases of the junction unmatched. The CDR3 is 13 amino acids. Germline V gives CDR1 SEHNR, CDR2 FQNEAQ (reference sequence). Partial CDR3 DNA: TGTGCCAGCAGCCCAGCGGGGCAGGGTACG. The encoded protein is CASSPAGQGT. The complete CDR3 sequence is CASSPAGQGTQYF.

On this clone: The DNA ends 3 residues before the CDR3 does, and the rest of the CDR3 is filled in from the germline J gene. The V and J genes are TRBV20-1 and TRBJ2-7, with 7 nucleotides matching TRBD1. This CDR3 region has 14 residues. The ends lost 0 bases at V and 2 bases at J; junction bases unmatched: 4. CDR1 and CDR2 (germline): DFQATT, SNEGSKA (reference sequence). The CDR3 reads CSARDWDRAYEQYF. Incomplete CDR3 DNA: TGCAGTGCTAGAGATTGGGACAGAGCCTACGAG.

The sequenced part of the CDR3 DNA is TGTGCCAGCAGCCGGACAGACTACGAG. It yields the protein CASSRTDYE. The whole CDR3 reads CASSRTDYEQYF. The rearrangement uses TRBV7-3 and TRBJ2-7, with a tentative D call TRBD1 (6 bases). The CDR3 end lies 3 residues beyond the end of the read and is filled in from the germline J gene. The ends were cut back, 5 bases at V and 3 bases at J, with 8 bases in the middle. Germline loops: CDR1 SGHTA, CDR2 FQGTGA. The CDR3 is made up of 12 amino acids.

About this clone itself: The read stops 3 residues short of the end of the CDR3; the missing end is completed from the germline J gene. V and J are TRBV19 and TRBJ1-2, with a possible D match to TRBD1 (6 bases). Trimming took off 1 base at V and 6 bases at J, with 12 bases between the two ends. The V gene's germline CDR1 is LNHDA and CDR2 SQIVND (reference sequence). The CDR3 is 14 amino acids. The CDR3 is CASSIGTASHGYTF. The part of the CDR3 DNA that was read is TGTGCCAGTAGTATAGGGACAGCTTCTCATGGC.

Remarks on this clone: From the germline J gene comes the end of the CDR3, since the read stops 3 residues before it. V gene TRBV28 combines with J gene TRBJ2-5; D unclear. The V gene lost 4 bases and the J gene lost 5 bases, with 14 bases spanning the gap. Germline CDR1 is MDHEN and CDR2 is SYDVKM. The CDR3 is made up of 14 amino acids. CDR3 residues: CASSSGLDWETQYF. The DNA read from the CDR3 is TGTGCCAGCAGTTCCGGGTTGGATTGGGAGACC.

A remark on this clone: The read terminates 3 residues before the CDR3 end, so the remaining end is supplied by the germline J gene. V gene TRBV5-1 combines with J gene TRBJ2-7, with 7 nucleotides matching TRBD2. CDR1 is SGHRS and CDR2 is YFSETQ in the germline V gene. Trimming cost V 4 bases and J 5 bases; bases outside gene matches: 12. CDR3 size: 15 residues. Here the CDR3 reads CASSPLGGRWDEQYF. The CDR3 bases that were read are TGCGCCAGCAGCCCCTTGGGCGGGAGATGGGACGAG.

With respect to this clone: The read falls 3 residues short of the CDR3 end, and the missing part is taken from the germline J gene. This rearrangement joins TRBV20-1 to TRBJ1-3; TRBD1 matches at 7 bases. The CDR3 consists of 15 residues. Germline V lookup: CDR1 DFQATT, CDR2 SNEGSKA (reference sequence). After removal of 5 bases from V and 4 bases from J, the junction contained 11 bases not matched to a gene. The part of the CDR3 DNA that was read is TGCAGTGCTCCTACAGGGGCTACGGCAGGAAACACC. Translation: CSAPTGATAGNT. In full, the CDR3 is CSAPTGATAGNTIYF.

The CDR3 DNA, read in part, is TGTGCCAGCAGTTATACGCGAGAGACAGGGGTCTCACCC. It translates to CASSYTRETGVSP. The entire CDR3 reads CASSYTRETGVSPLHF. J is TRBJ1-6 and V is TRBV6-2 or TRBV6-3; 8 bases fit TRBD1. The read is 3 residues too short to cover the CDR3 end, so that end is filled in from the germline J gene. V lost 3 bases and J lost 10; bases outside the gene matches: 11. This CDR3 is 16 amino acids long. Germline values: CDR1 MNHEY, CDR2 SVGEGT.

In the case of this clone: From the germline J gene comes the end of the CDR3, since the read stops 3 residues before it. The rearrangement uses TRBV5-1 and TRBJ1-2; a weak D match, TRBD1 (6 bases). CDR3 length equals 13 residues. The germline V gene has CDR1 SGHRS and CDR2 YFSETQ. The V and J ends lost 4 bases and 2 bases respectively, with 9 bases between them. CDR3: CASSPTGNYGYTF. The sequenced CDR3 bases are TGCGCCAGCAGCCCTACAGGGAACTATGGC.

As regards this clone: Read coverage stops 3 residues before the CDR3 terminus; the germline J gene supplies the remainder. The chain links TRBV28 to TRBJ2-7; D is perhaps TRBD1 (5 bases). In germline, CDR1 is MDHEN, CDR2 SYDVKM. Deletions cut 2 bases from V and 2 bases from J, with 22 bases between. The CDR3 has 18 residues. The CDR3 DNA, read in part, is TGTGCCAGCAGTTTACTAGGGGTAGGAATCGGAGCCACCTACGAG. Translating gives CASSLLGVGIGATYE. The whole CDR3 reads CASSLLGVGIGATYEQYF.

In the case of this clone: The read terminates 3 residues before the CDR3 end, so the remaining end is supplied by the germline J gene. The chain recombines TRBV4-1 with TRBJ2-2, with 10 positions matching TRBD2. Germline CDR1 and CDR2: MGHRA and YSYEKL. J gave up 6 bases and V 0 bases, and 7 bases lay outside the gene matches. The CDR3 contains 17 residues. The part of the CDR3 DNA that was read is TGCGCCAGCAGCCAAGACCCCAGCGGGGGGGCCTCCGGGGAG. Translation gives CASSQDPSGGASGE. The full CDR3 is CASSQDPSGGASGELFF.

On this clone itself: The read terminates 3 residues ahead of where the CDR3 ends, so the germline J gene completes it. The genes are TRBV19 and TRBJ2-1; 11 bases fit TRBD1. Unmatched junction bases numbered 18, after V lost 5 bases and J lost 9 bases. CDR1 is LNHDA, CDR2 SQIVND, per germline (reference sequence). The CDR3 runs 18 residues. The CDR3 bases that were read are TGTGCCAGTAGTTCCCTTGCTTTAGTTGGGACAGGGGGTCTTGAG. It yields the protein CASSSLALVGTGGLE. The complete CDR3 protein is CASSSLALVGTGGLEQFF.

Judged by frequency, this clone is medium-sized. The read halts 3 residues ahead of the CDR3 end, with the missing end drawn from the germline J gene. This chain connects TRBV5-6 to TRBJ2-3, with D maybe TRBD2 (5 bases). Trimming took 5 bases from V and 6 from J, leaving 13 bases between them. Germline V gene sequence: CDR1 SGHDT, CDR2 YYEEEE. CDR3 length equals 13 residues. The sequenced part of the CDR3 DNA is TGTGCCAGCAGGCCGAGGGTTTCGGATACG. This codes for CASRPRVSDT. The CDR3 as a whole reads CASRPRVSDTQYF. Drawing the rest from reference TRBV5-6 and TRBJ2-3, the complete variable domain is DAGVTQSPTHLIKTRGQQVTLRCSPKSGHDTVSWYQQALGQGPQFIFQYYEEEERQRGNFPDRFSGHQFPNYSSELNVNALLLGDSALYLCASRPRVSDTQYFGPGTRLTVL.